This T cell receptor beta chain was identified during a study of blood T cell repertoires in COVID-19. Study context: COVID-19 samples from acute and convalescent phases originated in the United States, Italy and Spain.

Authors' methods: It was from reference gene primer amplification that nucleated cell counts were estimated. Measured with immunoSEQ multiplex PCR; TCRdb has only the in-frame clones, and not every one. That table gives V, J and clone size, and the DNA gave D and trimming. This sample has approximately 450,000 clones, with nearly 90% found just once. Sequencing was done on a sample of PBMCs or T cells enriched from blood (not recorded which). This clonotype was sampled from a woman aged 18-29 years with acute COVID-19.

CDR3 in amino acids: CASSSWTGGYTF. In DNA form, the CDR3 reads TGTGCCAGTAGCTCCTGGACAGGAGGCTACACCTTC. This rearrangement joins TRBV19 to TRBJ1-2; 7 nucleotides align to TRBD1. CDR3 length equals 12 residues. Germline V gene sequence: CDR1 LNHDA, CDR2 SQIVND (reference sequence). V lost 6 bases to trimming and J lost 8 bases; unmatched junction nucleotides: 6. The full variable domain, completed using reference TRBV19 and TRBJ1-2, is DGGITQSPKYLFRKEGQNVTLSCEQNLNHDAMYWYRQDPGQGLRLIYYSQIVNDFQKGDIAEGYSVSREKKESFPLTVTSAQKNPTAFYLCASSSWTGGYTFGSGTRLTVV.